This TCR beta chain is drawn from a study of Graves' ophthalmopathy and Graves' hyperthyroidism. Study outcomes and limitations: The majority of expanded thyroid clonotypes above 0.001 frequency also occurred in blood. The model forecast ophthalmopathy progression, reaching around 70% sensitivity and roughly 72% specificity.

This clonotype was detected ten times or more. Its antigen remains unknown. The CDR3 extends over 13 amino acids. CDR1 is SGHTA, CDR2 FQGTGA, per germline. V was shortened by 1 base and J by 7 bases, with 10 bases between the two germline ends. Hyperthyroidism patients were newly diagnosed, under 2 months' duration, aged 18 to 65. Researchers turned away patients with other autoimmune diseases, uncontrolled infections, pregnancy or lactation. Beta-chain TCR CDR3 regions were amplified from RNA transcripts. The workflow started with a first-round RT-PCR run with HTBI primers and then moved on to a second-round multiplex PCR. TCRdb re-called the multiplex PCR reads with MiXCR, one entry per CDR3 protein. The sample yields around 520,000 distinct CDR3 sequences, about 40% seen once.

This clonotype originated in an adult man with Graves' hyperthyroidism. Sample: peripheral blood or thyroid tissue (not recorded which). The J gene is TRBJ1-1, the V gene TRBV7-3; unclear D gene. The CDR3 loop reads CASSLIRGNEAFF. The CDR3 DNA reads TGTGCCAGCAGCTTAATTCGGGGAAATGAAGCTTTCTTT. Supplemented by reference TRBV7-3 and TRBJ1-1, the full variable domain reads GAGVSQTPSNKVTEKGKYVELRCDPISGHTALYWYRQSLGQGPEFLIYFQGTGAADDSGLPNDRFFAVRPEGSVSTLKIQRTERGDSAVYLCASSLIRGNEAFFGQGTRLTVV.